This T cell receptor (beta chain) was identified during a study of T cells in Graves' hyperthyroidism and ophthalmopathy. At the level of the study: Before any treatment, at initial diagnosis, peripheral blood was collected.

Study results and limitations: The model identified upcoming ophthalmopathy a median around 6 months ahead of onset. The majority of expanded thyroid clonotypes above 0.001 also appeared in blood.

Uncontrolled infection, other autoimmune disease, pregnancy or lactation led to exclusion. This clonotype was detected ten times or more. Antigen specificity is unknown. The J segment lost 2 bases and the V segment lost 5 bases, leaving 11 bases of the junction unmatched. Germline-derived CDR1 and CDR2 are SQVTM and ANQGSEA. This CDR3 contains 15 residues. Amplification of TCR beta CDR3 regions was performed using RNA transcripts as template. Primed by the HTBI set, a first-round RT-PCR was run on the TCR CDR3. One entry per CDR3 protein results from TCRdb running MiXCR on the multiplex PCR reads. The profile shows 300,000 to 450,000 distinct CDR3 sequences, approximately 13% of them singletons.

The TCR was taken from a woman aged 18-29 years with Graves' hyperthyroidism. The chain combines TRBV29-1 with TRBJ2-7; 8 bases map to TRBD2. The sample was blood. The CDR3 sequence: CSVTTLGRGTYEQYF. In DNA, the CDR3 is TGCAGCGTTACCACCCTCGGGAGGGGAACCTACGAGCAGTACTTC.